Listed below are T cell receptor beta chains from one sample, sequenced in a study of cytomegalovirus exposure and HLA in healthy donors. Some clones are missing from TCRdb's copy, which holds only in-frame ones; the method was immunoSEQ multiplex PCR. The repertoire holds roughly 62,000 clones, 70% to 75% seen once, with 5% to 6.5% in the top ten. Sequencing used PBMCs. All receptors come from a woman younger than 45 in good health and CMV-seronegative. Both conserved end residues are part of each CDR3. The D gene is left open where the match is weak. Size is stated for part of the rows, as once, few or many counts, or as a class when the clone is expanded.

abundance	v_gene	d_gene	j_gene	len	CDR3aa	CDR3nt
few	TRBV28	-	TRBJ2-7	13	CASRIQGQYEQYF	TGTGCCAGCAGGATACAGGGCCAGTACGAGCAGTACTTC
-	TRBV2	-	TRBJ2-3	15	CASSEILARGDTQYF	TGTGCCAGCAGTGAAATCCTAGCTAGAGGAGATACGCAGTATTTT
many	TRBV9	-	TRBJ1-1	15	CASSFEPTGKAEAFF	TGTGCCAGCAGCTTTGAGCCTACGGGGAAGGCGGAAGCTTTCTTT
-	TRBV10-2	TRBD2	TRBJ2-7	13	CASSETSAYEQYF	TGCGCCAGCAGTGAAACTAGCGCGTACGAGCAGTACTTC
-	TRBV6-5	-	TRBJ2-5	13	CASSLGREETQYF	TGTGCCAGCAGTTTAGGGCGGGAAGAGACCCAGTACTTC
-	TRBV5-4	TRBD1	TRBJ1-5	14	CASSSETGVQPQHF	TGTGCCAGCAGCTCCGAGACAGGGGTCCAGCCCCAGCATTTT
-	TRBV5-1	TRBD1	TRBJ1-6	16	CASSFRQGGDNSPLHF	TGCGCCAGCAGCTTCCGACAGGGGGGAGATAATTCACCCCTCCACTTT
few	TRBV19	-	TRBJ1-5	15	CASSITDYSNQPQHF	TGTGCCAGTAGTATCACAGATTATAGCAATCAGCCCCAGCATTTT
-	TRBV6-1	TRBD2	TRBJ2-1	16	CASSEAIYGGGNEQFF	TGTGCCAGCAGTGAAGCGATTTATGGGGGGGGGAATGAGCAGTTCTTC
-	TRBV7-9	TRBD2	TRBJ2-1	15	CASSPLAGIGNEQFF	TGTGCCAGCAGCCCACTAGCGGGAATTGGCAATGAGCAGTTCTTC
few	TRBV13	TRBD2	TRBJ2-5	14	CASSLGRGQETQYF	TGTGCCAGCAGCTTAGGGCGGGGGCAAGAGACCCAGTACTTC